This T cell receptor (beta chain) was recorded in a study of T cell responses to AZD1222 COVID-19 vaccine. Overall study results and limits: Scientists sampled the repertoires only once the peak T cell response had passed.

V lost 4 bases and J lost 4, with 8 bases in between. Germline CDR1 reads MNHEY; CDR2 reads SMNVEV (reference sequence). The CDR3 runs to 13 residues. Generated by immunoSEQ multiplex PCR, the TCRdb table keeps only in-frame clones and is missing some. The sample gives fewer than 150,000 clones, 80% to 90% of which show up once; about 7.4% is in the top ten. Of note for this clone: Its target is unknown.

This chain joins TRBV27 and TRBJ1-3; D gene ambiguous. The sequence came from an adult in good health. Specimen: peripheral blood, collected on day 0 of AZD1222 vaccination. The CDR3 loop is CASSSGLGNTIYF. The DNA for the CDR3 is TGTGCCAGCAGTTCTGGACTAGGAAACACCATATATTTT.